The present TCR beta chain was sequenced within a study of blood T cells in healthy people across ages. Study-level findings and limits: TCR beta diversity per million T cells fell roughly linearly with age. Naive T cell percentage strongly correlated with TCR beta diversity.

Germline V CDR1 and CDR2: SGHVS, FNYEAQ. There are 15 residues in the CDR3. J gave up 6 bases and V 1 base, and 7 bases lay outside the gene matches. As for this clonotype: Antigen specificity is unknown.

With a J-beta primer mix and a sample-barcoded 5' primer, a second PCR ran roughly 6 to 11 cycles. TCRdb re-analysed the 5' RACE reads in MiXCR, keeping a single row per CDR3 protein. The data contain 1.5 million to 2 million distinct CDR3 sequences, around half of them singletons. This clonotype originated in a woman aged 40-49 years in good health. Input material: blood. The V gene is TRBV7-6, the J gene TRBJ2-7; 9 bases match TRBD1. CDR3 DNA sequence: TGTGCCAGCAGCTTAGAACTTGACAGGGGGTCCGAGCAGTACTTC. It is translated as CASSLELDRGSEQYF.